These 19 T cell receptor beta chains share one sample of origin, sequenced in a study of esophageal squamous cell carcinoma under preoperative chemotherapy. TCRdb called the PCR reads again in MiXCR, with one record for every CDR3 protein. The data contain some 30,000 distinct CDR3 sequences, roughly 50% of them singletons. Regarding time point: before preoperative PTX-NDP chemotherapy. Sample collection occurred from a patient given preoperative chemotherapy. The source is a human donor with esophageal squamous cell carcinoma. The donor label of this sample is uncertain.

Only a few counts were recorded for this clonotype. The chain couples TRBV7-4 to TRBJ2-1; D possibly corresponds to TRBD2 (6 bases). The J call may be in error: the DNA end matches TRBJ2-5 better. There are 16 residues in the CDR3. Germline CDR1 SGHVT, CDR2 SQSDAQ. The CDR3 loop reads CASSYTYGGLVETQYF. In nucleotides, the CDR3 is TGTGCCAGCAGCTATACTTATGGGGGACTGGTCGAGACCCAGTACTTC.

Concerning this clonotype itself: The junction differs from germline at one of its ends, possibly a read error. The chain has TRBV7-6 and TRBJ2-4; 7 bases agree with TRBD2. This CDR3 is built from 16 residues. Germline V CDR1 and CDR2: SGHVS, FNYEAQ. This CDR3 reads CPSSVMARGAKNIQYF. CDR3 DNA sequence: TGTCCCAGCAGCGTCATGGCGCGGGGGGCCAAAAACATTCAGTACTTC. The full variable domain, rest sourced from reference TRBV7-6 and TRBJ2-4, is GAGVSQSPRYKVTKRGQDVALRCDPISGHVSLYWYRQALGQGPEFLTYFNYEAQQDKSGLPNDRFSAERPEGSISTLTIQRTEQRDSAMYRCPSSVMARGAKNIQYFGAGTRLSVL.

The V gene is TRBV7-2, the J gene TRBJ2-3, with D maybe TRBD1 (8 bases). The V gene's germline CDR1 is SGHTA and CDR2 FQGNSA. V gave up 8 bases and J gave up 12 bases, with 30 bases separating them. There are 16 residues in the CDR3. As DNA, the CDR3 is TGTGCCAGCGGGGCACAGGGGGGGCGAGGGAAAGAGACCCAGTATTTT. It codes for CASGAQGGRGKETQYF.

This clonotype was seen many times. The V call is TRBV6-5, the J call TRBJ2-5; D could derive from TRBD1 or TRBD2 (5 bases each). The CDR3 totals 11 residues. The germline V gene has CDR1 MNHEY and CDR2 SVGAGI. The V and J ends lost 1 base and 11 bases respectively, with 8 bases between them. In DNA form, the CDR3 reads TGTGCCAGCAGTTACTTGGGGGAGCAGTACTTC. This gives the protein CASSYLGEQYF.

Regarding this clonotype: The CDR3 does not close with the conserved phenylalanine or tryptophan, likely indicating a read error. This chain joins TRBV7-6 and TRBJ2-1, with D maybe TRBD2 (6 bases). Deletions cut 3 bases from V and 4 bases from J, with 10 bases between. Germline values: CDR1 SGHVS, CDR2 FNYEAQ. The CDR3 runs 14 residues. The CDR3 sequence is CASSLEGIYNEQFL. In DNA, the CDR3 is TGTGCCAGCAGCTTGGAGGGAATATACAATGAGCAGTTCCTC.

A remark on this clonotype: A read error may account for a junction end that differs from germline. The chain employs TRBV7-2 and TRBJ2-3; TRBD2 aligns across 8 bases. This CDR3 is built from 14 residues. Germline CDR1 SGHTA, CDR2 FQGNSA. The CDR3 bases are TGCGGCGTCGCGGGGGGCGGGAGCACAGATACGCAGTACTTT. This translates into CGVAGGGSTDTQYF.

This clonotype is categorized as medium-sized. The CDR3 bases are TGTGCCAGCAGCTTACCCCCGGGGGGGAGCTCCTACAATGAGCAGTTCTTC. Its translation: CASSLPPGGSSYNEQFF. This chain uses TRBV11-3 with TRBJ2-1, with 8 bases that match TRBD2. V shed 2 bases and J 0 bases; nucleotides not matched to a gene: 6. This CDR3 contains 17 residues. CDR1 SGHNT and CDR2 YENEEA come from the germline V gene.

As for this clonotype: Germline is not matched at one junction end, which may reflect a read error. The chain is built from TRBV7-6 and TRBJ2-4; D unresolved. Germline V gives CDR1 SGHVS, CDR2 FNYEAQ. This CDR3 is 15 amino acids long. Here the CDR3 DNA reads TGTGCCAGCAGCTTGGGTATGGCCGGCGACAACGTCCAGTATTTC. This translates into CASSLGMAGDNVQYF.

The chain employs TRBV19 and TRBJ2-5, with D unresolved. From germline, CDR1 is LNHDA and CDR2 SQIVND (reference sequence). V dropped 1 base and J dropped 5 bases, with 8 bases sitting between them. The CDR3 totals 13 residues. The CDR3 DNA sequence: TGTGCCAGTAGTATAGGGAAACTGGAGACCCAGTACTTC. Amino acids: CASSIGKLETQYF. Complete variable domain (other parts from reference TRBV19 and TRBJ2-5): DGGITQSPKYLFRKEGQNVTLSCEQNLNHDAMYWYRQDPGQGLRLIYYSQIVNDFQKGDIAEGYSVSREKKESFPLTVTSAQKNPTAFYLCASSIGKLETQYFGPGTRLLVL.

The J gene is TRBJ2-2, the V gene TRBV7-8; TRBD1 aligns across 7 bases. Matching the DNA end better, TRBJ2-3 makes the J call doubtful. This CDR3 contains 17 residues. Germline V gene lookup returns CDR1 SGHVS and CDR2 FQNEAQ. The CDR3 DNA reads TGTGCCAGCAGATTTATGGCCGGGACCACGAACACAGGGGAGCAGTATTTT. Translating gives CASRFMAGTTNTGEQYF.

The gene calls are TRBV6-1 and TRBJ2-3; 10 bases fit TRBD2. The germline V gene has CDR1 MNHNS and CDR2 SASEGT. There are 16 residues in the CDR3. V was pared by 5 bases and J by 3 bases, with 8 bases of the junction left unmatched. CDR3 in amino acids: CASSISSGGRTDTQYF. The DNA of the CDR3 is TGTGCCAGCAGTATCTCTAGCGGGGGACGGACAGATACGCAGTATTTT.

In DNA form, the CDR3 reads TGTGCCAGCAGACGTCGTCGACTAGCGGGAGTTTCCAATGAGCAGTACTTC. Translation gives CASRRRRLAGVSNEQYF. V and J are TRBV28 and TRBJ2-5, with 12 bases that match TRBD2. This CDR3 is built from 17 residues. Looked up from germline, CDR1 is MDHEN and CDR2 is SYDVKM. V lost 6 bases to trimming and J lost 11 bases; unmatched junction nucleotides: 19.

In this sample, this clonotype turned up many times. The chain couples TRBV11-3 to TRBJ1-1, with D possibly matching TRBD1 (5 bases). The CDR3 has 13 amino acids. V lost 5 bases, J lost 0 bases, and 7 bases lay in between. Germline CDR1 reads SGHNT; CDR2 reads YENEEA. Written as DNA, the CDR3 is TGTGCCAGCAGCAGACAGCTGAACACTGAAGCTTTCTTT. This codes for CASSRQLNTEAFF.

Worth noting for this clonotype: A junction end diverges from the germline sequence, so it may reflect a read error. The chain has TRBV7-2 and TRBJ2-3; weak D call: TRBD2 (6 bases). This CDR3 region has 18 residues. Germline lookup yields CDR1 SGHTA and CDR2 FQGNSA. The CDR3 DNA reads TGTGCCAGCAGCTTAACGTCGTGGCCCGGGAGTGCCACAGATACGCAGTATTTC. Its translation: CASSLTSWPGSATDTQYF. The full variable domain, rest sourced from reference TRBV7-2 and TRBJ2-3, is GAGVSQSPSNKVTEKGKDVELRCDPISGHTALYWYRQSLGQGLEFLIYFQGNSAPDKSGLPSDRFSAERTGGSVSTLTIQRTQQEDSAVYLCASSLTSWPGSATDTQYFGPGTRLTVL.

This clonotype was seen a handful of times. The chain recombines TRBV6-2 or TRBV6-3 with TRBJ1-2; D is uncertain. With 8 bases removed from V and 5 bases from J, the gap between germline ends came to 21 bases. Germline CDR1 MNHEY, CDR2 SVGEGT. The CDR3 totals 15 residues. The CDR3 bases are TGTGCCAGCGGGAACCCGGCAGCAGATTTTTATGGCTACACCTTC. It specifies CASGNPAADFYGYTF.

On this clonotype itself: The junction and the germline gene differ at one end; a read error may be behind it. The gene calls are TRBV7-6 and TRBJ2-5, with D hard to call. The CDR3 totals 14 residues. Germline CDR1 SGHVS, CDR2 FNYEAQ. CDR3 loop: CASSLDGHQEALYF. In nucleotides, the CDR3 is TGTGCCAGCAGCTTAGACGGGCACCAAGAGGCCCTGTATTTC.

This clonotype occurred a few times. The chain joins TRBV7-6 to TRBJ2-5, with 7 bases matching TRBD2. Germline loops: CDR1 SGHVS, CDR2 FNYEAQ. CDR3 size: 17 residues. J lost 11 bases, V lost 4 bases, and 22 bases had no gene match. In DNA, the CDR3 is TGTGCCAGCAGCTCAGAGGCGGGAGTGGGTTTTCACAATGAGCAGTACTTC. Translating gives CASSSEAGVGFHNEQYF.

The chain links TRBV12-3 or TRBV12-4 to TRBJ2-4, with D unclear. The CDR3 has 14 amino acids. Trimming took 11 bases from V and 12 from J, leaving 26 bases between them. The CDR3 nucleotides are TGTGCCTGTACCTCGCCCGGTGACAAAGACACTCAGTACTTC. Translated, it gives CACTSPGDKDTQYF.

The chain uses TRBV6-1 and TRBJ2-3; TRBD1 matches 7 bases. The germline V gene has CDR1 MNHNS and CDR2 SASEGT. This CDR3 spans 15 amino acids. The V segment lost 6 bases and the J segment 9 bases; nucleotides outside the gene matches: 15. In DNA, the CDR3 is TGTGCCAGCAGCCACGGACAGGTGAACACAGGGACGCAGTATTTT. Amino acid sequence: CASSHGQVNTGTQYF.